The clone carrying this T cell receptor (beta chain) was detected only a few times. The antigen is undetermined. TCR beta libraries were prepared from cDNA with unique molecular identifiers. T cells numbering about 0.85 to 11 million yielded roughly 0.5 million cDNA molecules. TCRdb ran MiXCR on the PCR reads and lists one entry per CDR3 protein. In the table there are 600,000 to 700,000 distinct CDR3 sequences, more than 50% of which are singletons. CDR1 is SQVTM, CDR2 ANQGSEA, per germline. V dropped 5 bases and J dropped 1 base, with 17 bases sitting between them. The CDR3 is 15 residues long. These data originate in a study of post-analysis software for immune sequencing data. Overall study: Recorded disease courses covered relapsing-remitting, secondary progressive and progressive-relapsing multiple sclerosis. Some patients had no subtype annotation.

Study-wide findings and caveats: Significantly lower normalized Chao1 diversity was found in patients with multiple sclerosis relative to controls. Samples made in the same batch grouped tightly together by F measure. In patients, TRBV5-6, TRBV5-1 and TRBV20-1 belonged to roughly 5 TRBV segments found more frequently than in controls.

This receptor was obtained from a girl aged 2 to 10 with multiple sclerosis. Material for sequencing was blood. This chain links TRBV29-1 with TRBJ2-5; the D gene is possibly TRBD2 (6 bases). CDR3 DNA sequence: TGCAGCGTTTCGGGGGACGATAAACCCCAAGAGACCCAGTACTTC. Protein product: CSVSGDDKPQETQYF.